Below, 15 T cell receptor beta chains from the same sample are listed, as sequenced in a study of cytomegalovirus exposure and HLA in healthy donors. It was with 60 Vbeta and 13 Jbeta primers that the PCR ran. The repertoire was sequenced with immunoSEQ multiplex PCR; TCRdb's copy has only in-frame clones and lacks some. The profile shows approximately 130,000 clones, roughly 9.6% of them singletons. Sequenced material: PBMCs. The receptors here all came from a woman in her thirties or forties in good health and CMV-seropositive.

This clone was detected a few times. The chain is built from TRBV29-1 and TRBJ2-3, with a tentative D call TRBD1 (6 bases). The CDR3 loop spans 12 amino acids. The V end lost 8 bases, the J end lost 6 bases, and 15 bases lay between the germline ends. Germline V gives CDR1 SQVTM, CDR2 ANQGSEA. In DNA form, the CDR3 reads TGCAGCTTCTCGGGCAGGGGCGATACGCAGTATTTT. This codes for CSFSGRGDTQYF.

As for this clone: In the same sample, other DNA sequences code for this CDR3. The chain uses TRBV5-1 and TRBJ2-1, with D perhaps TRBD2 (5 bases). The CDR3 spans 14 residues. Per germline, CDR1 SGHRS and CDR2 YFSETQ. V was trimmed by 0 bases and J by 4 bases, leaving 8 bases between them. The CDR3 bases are TGCGCCAGCAGCTTGGGCGGGCTATACAATGAGCAGTTCTTC. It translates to CASSLGGLYNEQFF.

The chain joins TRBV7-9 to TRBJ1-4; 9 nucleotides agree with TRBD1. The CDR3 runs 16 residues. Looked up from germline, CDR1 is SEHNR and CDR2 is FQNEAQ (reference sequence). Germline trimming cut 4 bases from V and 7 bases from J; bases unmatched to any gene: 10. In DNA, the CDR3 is TGTGCCAGCAGCTCCCCCCGACAGGGGGTTCCTGAAAAACTGTTTTTT. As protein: CASSSPRQGVPEKLFF.

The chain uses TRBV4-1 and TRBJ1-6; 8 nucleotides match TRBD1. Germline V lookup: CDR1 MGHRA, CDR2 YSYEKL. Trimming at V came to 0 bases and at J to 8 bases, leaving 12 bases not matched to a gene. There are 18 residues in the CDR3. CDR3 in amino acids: CASSQDPDREETYSPLHF. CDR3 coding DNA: TGCGCCAGCAGCCAAGATCCGGACAGGGAAGAAACTTATTCACCCCTCCACTTT.

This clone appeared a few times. The CDR3 bases are TGTGCCAGCTCACGCGGGAGGTTAGCTAATGAAAAACTGTTTTTT. This codes for CASSRGRLANEKLFF. V usage is TRBV18 and J usage is TRBJ1-4; D gene unclear. Trimming cost V 4 bases and J 3 bases, with 12 bases left between them. The CDR3 has 15 residues. Germline V gene sequence: CDR1 KGHSH, CDR2 LQKENI.

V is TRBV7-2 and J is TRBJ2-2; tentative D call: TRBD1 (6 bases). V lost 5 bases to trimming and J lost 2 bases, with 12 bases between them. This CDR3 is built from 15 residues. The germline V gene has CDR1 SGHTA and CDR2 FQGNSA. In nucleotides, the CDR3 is TGTGCCAGCAGCCAAGGGGGTGTCAACACCGGGGAGCTGTTTTTT. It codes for CASSQGGVNTGELFF.

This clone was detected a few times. CDR3 nucleotide sequence: TGTGCCAGTAGTCGGCCCCCTAGGGAGGAAAAACTGTTTTTT. It codes for CASSRPPREEKLFF. V usage is TRBV19 and J usage is TRBJ1-4; unclear D gene. The CDR3 extends over 14 amino acids. Trimming removed 5 bases at V and 8 bases at J, with 15 bases between. Germline V CDR1 and CDR2: LNHDA, SQIVND (reference sequence).

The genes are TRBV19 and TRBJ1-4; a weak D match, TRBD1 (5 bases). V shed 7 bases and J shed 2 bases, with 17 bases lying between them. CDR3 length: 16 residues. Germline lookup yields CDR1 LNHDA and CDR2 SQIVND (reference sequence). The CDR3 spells CASTRFGAATNEKLFF. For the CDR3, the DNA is TGTGCCAGTACGCGGTTTGGGGCGGCGACTAATGAAAAACTGTTTTTT.

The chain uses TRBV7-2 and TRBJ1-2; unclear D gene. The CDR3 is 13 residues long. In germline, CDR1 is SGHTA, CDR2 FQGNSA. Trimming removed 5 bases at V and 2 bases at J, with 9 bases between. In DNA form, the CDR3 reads TGTGCCAGCAGCCTTGACAAGAACTATGGCTACACCTTC. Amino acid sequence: CASSLDKNYGYTF.

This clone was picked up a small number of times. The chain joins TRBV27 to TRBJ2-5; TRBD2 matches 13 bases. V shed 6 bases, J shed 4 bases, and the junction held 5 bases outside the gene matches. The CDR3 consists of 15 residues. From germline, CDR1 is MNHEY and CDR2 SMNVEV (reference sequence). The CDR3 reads CASSEGLAGRETQYF. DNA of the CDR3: TGTGCCAGCAGCGAGGGACTAGCGGGGAGAGAGACCCAGTACTTC.

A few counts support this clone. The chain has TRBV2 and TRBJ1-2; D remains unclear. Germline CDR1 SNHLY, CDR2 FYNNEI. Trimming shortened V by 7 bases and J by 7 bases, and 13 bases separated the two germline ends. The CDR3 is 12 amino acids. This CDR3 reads CASKMVTSGYTF. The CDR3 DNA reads TGTGCCAGCAAAATGGTCACTTCTGGCTACACCTTC.

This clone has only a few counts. The CDR3 DNA reads as TGTGCCAGCAGCCAGTCGCGGGGGGCGAATGGCTACACCTTC. This gives the protein CASSQSRGANGYTF. V and J are TRBV7-8 and TRBJ1-2, with D possibly being TRBD1 (6 bases). Germline V gene lookup returns CDR1 SGHVS and CDR2 FQNEAQ. Trimming removed 5 bases at V and 6 bases at J, with 16 bases between. The CDR3 contains 14 residues.

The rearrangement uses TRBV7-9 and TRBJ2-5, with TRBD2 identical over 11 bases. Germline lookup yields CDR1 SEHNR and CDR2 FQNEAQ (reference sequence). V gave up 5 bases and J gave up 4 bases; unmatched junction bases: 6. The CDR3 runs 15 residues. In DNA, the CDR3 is TGTGCCAGCAGCCCGGGACTAGCGGTACCAGAGACCCAGTACTTC. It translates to CASSPGLAVPETQYF.

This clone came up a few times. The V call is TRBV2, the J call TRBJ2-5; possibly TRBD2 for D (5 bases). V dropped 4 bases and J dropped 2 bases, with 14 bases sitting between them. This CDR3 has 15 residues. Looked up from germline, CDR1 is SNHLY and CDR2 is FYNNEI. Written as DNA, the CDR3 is TGTGCCAGCAGTGTAGTGGGATCGGGGCAAGAGACCCAGTACTTC. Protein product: CASSVVGSGQETQYF. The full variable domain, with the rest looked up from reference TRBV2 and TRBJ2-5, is EPEVTQTPSHQVTQMGQEVILRCVPISNHLYFYWYRQILGQKVEFLVSFYNNEISEKSEIFDDQFSVERPDGSNFTLKIRSTKLEDSAMYFCASSVVGSGQETQYFGPGTRLLVL.

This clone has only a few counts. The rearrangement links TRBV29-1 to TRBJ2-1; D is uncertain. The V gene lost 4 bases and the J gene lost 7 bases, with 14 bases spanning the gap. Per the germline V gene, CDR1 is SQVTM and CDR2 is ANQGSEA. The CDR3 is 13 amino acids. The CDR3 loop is CSVGARLMNEQFF. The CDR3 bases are TGCAGCGTTGGGGCCAGGCTGATGAATGAGCAGTTCTTC.